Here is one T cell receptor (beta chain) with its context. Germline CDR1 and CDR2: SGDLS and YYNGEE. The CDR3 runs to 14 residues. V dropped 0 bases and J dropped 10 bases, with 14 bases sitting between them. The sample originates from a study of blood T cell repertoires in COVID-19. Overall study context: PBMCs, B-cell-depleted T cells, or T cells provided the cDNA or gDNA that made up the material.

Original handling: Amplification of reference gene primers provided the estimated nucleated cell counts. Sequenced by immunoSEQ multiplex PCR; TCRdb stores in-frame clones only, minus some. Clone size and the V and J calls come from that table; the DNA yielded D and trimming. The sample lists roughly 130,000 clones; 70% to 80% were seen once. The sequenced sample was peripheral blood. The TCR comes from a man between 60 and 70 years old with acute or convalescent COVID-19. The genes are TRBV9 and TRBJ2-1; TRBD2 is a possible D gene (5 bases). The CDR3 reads CASSVAAGGDEQFF. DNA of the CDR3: TGTGCCAGCAGCGTAGCTGCAGGAGGCGACGAGCAGTTCTTC.